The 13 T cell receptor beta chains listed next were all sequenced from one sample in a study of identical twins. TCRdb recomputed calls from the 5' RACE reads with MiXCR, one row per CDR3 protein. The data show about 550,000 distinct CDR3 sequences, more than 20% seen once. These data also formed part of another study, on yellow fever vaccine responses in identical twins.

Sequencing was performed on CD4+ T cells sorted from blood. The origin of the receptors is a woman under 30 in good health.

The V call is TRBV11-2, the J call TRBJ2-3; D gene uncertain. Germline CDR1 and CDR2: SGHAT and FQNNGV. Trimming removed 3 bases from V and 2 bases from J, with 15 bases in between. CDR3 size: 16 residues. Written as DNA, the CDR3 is TGTGCCAGCAGCTTTCGGGCCCCGGCAGTCACAGATACGCAGTATTTT. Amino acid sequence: CASSFRAPAVTDTQYF.

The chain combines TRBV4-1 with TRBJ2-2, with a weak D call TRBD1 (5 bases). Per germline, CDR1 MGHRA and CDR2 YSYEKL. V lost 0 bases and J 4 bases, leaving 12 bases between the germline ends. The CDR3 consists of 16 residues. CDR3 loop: CASSQDIDRPTGELFF. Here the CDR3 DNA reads TGCGCCAGCAGCCAAGATATCGACAGACCCACCGGGGAGCTGTTTTTT.

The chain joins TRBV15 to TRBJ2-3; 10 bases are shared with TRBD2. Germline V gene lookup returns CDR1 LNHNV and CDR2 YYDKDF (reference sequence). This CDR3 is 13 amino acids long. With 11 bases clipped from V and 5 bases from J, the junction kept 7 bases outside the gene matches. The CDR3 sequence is CASQREGRDTQYF. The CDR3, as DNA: TGTGCCTCCCAGCGGGAGGGCCGAGATACGCAGTATTTT.

Here the CDR3 reads CASRGLTGTENTEAFF. In nucleotides, the CDR3 is TGTGCCAGCAGGGGTTTGACCGGGACAGAGAACACTGAAGCTTTCTTT. The chain links TRBV11-2 to TRBJ1-1; 7 positions agree with TRBD1. V shed 6 bases, J shed 1 base, and the junction held 11 bases outside the gene matches. Germline CDR1 is SGHAT and CDR2 is FQNNGV. The CDR3 loop spans 16 amino acids.

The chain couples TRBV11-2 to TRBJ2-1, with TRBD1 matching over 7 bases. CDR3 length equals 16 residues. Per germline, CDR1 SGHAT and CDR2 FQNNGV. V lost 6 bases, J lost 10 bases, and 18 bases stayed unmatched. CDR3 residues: CASRTIQGQGVKEQFF. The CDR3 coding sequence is TGTGCCAGCAGAACCATCCAGGGGCAGGGGGTAAAAGAGCAGTTCTTC.

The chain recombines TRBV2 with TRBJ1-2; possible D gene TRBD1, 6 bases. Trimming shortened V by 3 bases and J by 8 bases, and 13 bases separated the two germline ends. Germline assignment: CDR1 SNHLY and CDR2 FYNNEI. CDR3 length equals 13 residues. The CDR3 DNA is TGTGCCAGCAGTGAGGACAGTGTGAGGGGCTACACCTTC. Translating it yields CASSEDSVRGYTF.

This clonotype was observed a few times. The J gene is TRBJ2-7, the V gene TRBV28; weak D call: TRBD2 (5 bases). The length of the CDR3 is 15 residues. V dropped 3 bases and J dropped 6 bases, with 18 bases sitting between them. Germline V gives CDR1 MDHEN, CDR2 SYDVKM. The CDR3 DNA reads TGTGCCAGCAGTTTCCGGCGGCTAGCACCGGCCGAGCAGTACTTC. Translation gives CASSFRRLAPAEQYF.

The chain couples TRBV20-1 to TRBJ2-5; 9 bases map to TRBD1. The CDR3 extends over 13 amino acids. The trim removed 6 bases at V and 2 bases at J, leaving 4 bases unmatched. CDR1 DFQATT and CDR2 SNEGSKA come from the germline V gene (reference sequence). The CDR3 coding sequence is TGCAGTGCCTCGACAGGGGGTCAAGAGACCCAGTACTTC. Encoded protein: CSASTGGQETQYF.

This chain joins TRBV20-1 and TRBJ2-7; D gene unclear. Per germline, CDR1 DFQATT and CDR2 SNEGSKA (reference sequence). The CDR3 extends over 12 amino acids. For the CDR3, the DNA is TGCAGGCCCCGGACGGACTCCTACGAGCAGTACGTC. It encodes CRPRTDSYEQYV.

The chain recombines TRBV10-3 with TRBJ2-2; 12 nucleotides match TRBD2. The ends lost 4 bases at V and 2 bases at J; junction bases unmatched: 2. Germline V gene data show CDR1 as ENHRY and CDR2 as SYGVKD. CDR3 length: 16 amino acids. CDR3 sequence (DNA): TGTGCCATCAGTGGGGGACTAGCGGGCAACACCGGGGAGCTGTTTTTT. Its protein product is CAISGGLAGNTGELFF.

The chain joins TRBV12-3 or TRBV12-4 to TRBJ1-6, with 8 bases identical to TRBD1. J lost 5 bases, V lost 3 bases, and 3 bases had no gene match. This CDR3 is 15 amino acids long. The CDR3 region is CASSFRQGNNSPLHF. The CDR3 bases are TGTGCCAGCAGTTTCCGACAGGGGAATAATTCACCCCTCCACTTT.

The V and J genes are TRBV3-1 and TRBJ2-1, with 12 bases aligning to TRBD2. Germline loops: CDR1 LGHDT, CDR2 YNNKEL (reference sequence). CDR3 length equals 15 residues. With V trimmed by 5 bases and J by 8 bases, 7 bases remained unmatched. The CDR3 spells CASSVTSGSKDEQFF. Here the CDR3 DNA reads TGTGCCAGCAGCGTGACTAGCGGGAGTAAAGATGAGCAGTTCTTC.

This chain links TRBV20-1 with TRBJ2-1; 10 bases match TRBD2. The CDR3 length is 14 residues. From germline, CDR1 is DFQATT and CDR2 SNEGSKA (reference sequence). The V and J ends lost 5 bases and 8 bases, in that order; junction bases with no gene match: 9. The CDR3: CSAYLAGDIYEQFF. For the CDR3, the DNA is TGCAGTGCTTACCTAGCGGGGGATATCTATGAGCAGTTCTTC.